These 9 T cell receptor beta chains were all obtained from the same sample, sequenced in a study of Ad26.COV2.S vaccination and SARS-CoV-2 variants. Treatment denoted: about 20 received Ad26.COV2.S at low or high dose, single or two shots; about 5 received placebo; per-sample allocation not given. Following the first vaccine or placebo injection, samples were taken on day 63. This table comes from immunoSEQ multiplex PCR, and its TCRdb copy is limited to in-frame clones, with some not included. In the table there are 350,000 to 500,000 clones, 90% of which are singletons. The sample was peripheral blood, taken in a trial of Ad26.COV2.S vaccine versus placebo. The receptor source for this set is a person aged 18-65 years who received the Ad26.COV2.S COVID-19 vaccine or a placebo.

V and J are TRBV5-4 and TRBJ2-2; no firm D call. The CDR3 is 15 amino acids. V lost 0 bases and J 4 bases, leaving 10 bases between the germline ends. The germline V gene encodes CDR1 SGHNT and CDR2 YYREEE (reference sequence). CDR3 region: CASSLVRSGTGELFF. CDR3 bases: TGTGCCAGCAGCTTGGTTCGGTCGGGCACCGGGGAGCTGTTTTTT. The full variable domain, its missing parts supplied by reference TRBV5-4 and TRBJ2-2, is ETGVTQSPTHLIKTRGQQVTLRCSSQSGHNTVSWYQQALGQGPQFIFQYYREEENGRGNFPPRFSGLQFPNYSSELNVNALELDDSALYLCASSLVRSGTGELFFGEGSRLTVL.

The CDR3 region is CASSPRAGEQYF. CDR3 bases: TGTGCCAGCAGTCCCAGGGCGGGTGAGCAGTACTTC. This chain uses TRBV6-1 with TRBJ2-7; tentatively, D is TRBD1 or TRBD2 (5 bases each). This CDR3 comprises 12 residues. Per the germline V gene, CDR1 is MNHNS and CDR2 is SASEGT. V lost 5 bases and J lost 7, with 12 bases in between.

The CDR3 here is CASSVSGYVHEQFF. The CDR3, as DNA: TGTGCCAGCAGCGTATCCGGGTACGTTCATGAGCAGTTCTTC. V and J are TRBV9 and TRBJ2-1; D is undetermined. With 1 base removed from V and 8 bases from J, the gap between germline ends came to 13 bases. Germline values: CDR1 SGDLS, CDR2 YYNGEE. The CDR3 is 14 residues long.

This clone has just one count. CDR3: CASSVDGGAGNTEAFF. CDR3 DNA sequence: TGTGCCAGCAGCGTAGACGGGGGCGCCGGGAACACTGAAGCTTTCTTT. V is TRBV9 and J is TRBJ1-1, with a tentative D call TRBD1 (6 bases). The CDR3 runs 16 residues. V gave up 0 bases and J gave up 1 base, with 13 bases separating them. Germline V gene data show CDR1 as SGDLS and CDR2 as YYNGEE. Complete variable domain (other parts from reference TRBV9 and TRBJ1-1): DSGVTQTPKHLITATGQRVTLRCSPRSGDLSVYWYQQSLDQGLQFLIQYYNGEERAKGNILERFSAQQFPDLHSELNLSSLELGDSALYFCASSVDGGAGNTEAFFGQGTRLTVV.

CDR3: CASWGLAASRAYF. The CDR3 nucleotides read TGTGCCAGCTGGGGGCTAGCGGCTTCCCGAGCCTACTTC. The chain recombines TRBV28 with TRBJ2-7, with D perhaps TRBD2 (7 bases). Germline CDR1 and CDR2: MDHEN and SYDVKM. The CDR3 spans 13 residues. The ends were cut back, 8 bases at V and 13 bases at J, with 24 bases in the middle.

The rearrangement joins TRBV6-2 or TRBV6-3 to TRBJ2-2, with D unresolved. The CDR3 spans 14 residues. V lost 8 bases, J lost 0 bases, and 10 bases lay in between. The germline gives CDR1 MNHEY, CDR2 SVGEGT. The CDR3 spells CASCFSTNTGELFF. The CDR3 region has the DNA TGTGCCAGCTGTTTTTCTACGAACACCGGGGAGCTGTTTTTT.

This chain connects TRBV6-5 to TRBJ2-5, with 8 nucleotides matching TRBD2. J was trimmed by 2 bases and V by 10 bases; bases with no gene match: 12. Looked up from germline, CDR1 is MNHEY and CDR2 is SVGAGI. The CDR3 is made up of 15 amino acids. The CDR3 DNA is TGTGCCACCACCTCCCCGATAGCGGGACAAGAGACCCAGTACTTC. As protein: CATTSPIAGQETQYF.

CDR3 sequence (DNA): TGTGCCAGCAGTTTATGGGGACTCGACAATGAGCAGTTCTTC. This codes for CASSLWGLDNEQFF. The chain couples TRBV27 to TRBJ2-1; a weak D match, TRBD2 (6 bases). Trimming took 1 base from V and 5 from J, leaving 9 bases between them. This CDR3 is built from 14 residues. Germline lookup yields CDR1 MNHEY and CDR2 SMNVEV (reference sequence).

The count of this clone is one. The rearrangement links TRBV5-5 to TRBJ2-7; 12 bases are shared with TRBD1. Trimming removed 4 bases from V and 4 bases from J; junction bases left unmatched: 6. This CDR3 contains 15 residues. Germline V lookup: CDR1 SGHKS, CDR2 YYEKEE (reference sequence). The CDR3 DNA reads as TGTGCCAGCAGCACACCGGGACAGGGGGCTTACGAGCAGTACTTC. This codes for CASSTPGQGAYEQYF. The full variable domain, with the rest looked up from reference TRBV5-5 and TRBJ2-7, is DAGVTQSPTHLIKTRGQQVTLRCSPISGHKSVSWYQQVLGQGPQFIFQYYEKEERGRGNFPDRFSARQFPNYSSELNVNALLLGDSALYLCASSTPGQGAYEQYFGPGTRLTVT.